This T cell receptor beta chain was recorded in a study of beta chain features in type 1 diabetes. Study results and caveats: No resolution was reached here on whether HLA type influences TCRB rearrangement. In every one of the four CD4+ subsets, TCRB CDR3s were moderately but significantly shorter in Type 1 diabetes patients.

The CDR3 extends over 14 amino acids. Germline CDR1 SGHDT, CDR2 YYEEEE. The ends lost 4 bases at V and 7 bases at J; junction bases unmatched: 8. This clone was counted only a few times. What it binds is not known. The entirety of the isolated RNA underwent reverse transcription, so expressed TCRB transcripts were sequenced. The protocol was immunoSEQ multiplex PCR, while the TCRdb copy is restricted to in-frame clones and leaves out a portion. The sample records hundreds of thousands of clones, around 15% being singletons. The collection from each donor was one heparinised blood draw averaging around 120 mL.

The chain joins TRBV5-6 to TRBJ2-4, with TRBD2 matching over 7 bases. The origin of this receptor is a man younger than 35 with type 1 diabetes. Sequenced input: naive CD4+ T cells from blood. This chain's CDR3 is CASSPTWEGNIQYF. The CDR3, as DNA: TGTGCCAGCAGCCCTACTTGGGAGGGGAACATTCAGTACTTC. The full variable domain, with the rest looked up from reference TRBV5-6 and TRBJ2-4, is DAGVTQSPTHLIKTRGQQVTLRCSPKSGHDTVSWYQQALGQGPQFIFQYYEEEERQRGNFPDRFSGHQFPNYSSELNVNALLLGDSALYLCASSPTWEGNIQYFGAGTRLSVL.